The sequence of this T cell receptor (beta chain) was determined in a study of blood T cell repertoires in COVID-19. With V trimmed by 2 bases and J by 4 bases, 3 bases remained unmatched. The CDR3 sequence is 14 residues long. CDR1 and CDR2 from the germline V gene are SGHRS and YFSETQ. Per the original data handling: The authors estimated nucleated cell counts from reference gene primer amplification. The protocol was immunoSEQ multiplex PCR, while the TCRdb copy is restricted to in-frame clones and leaves out a portion. D and trimming were read from the DNA, whereas the V and J calls and clone size are those reported in that table. The profile shows a few hundred thousand clones, approximately 90% of them singletons.

The chain has TRBV5-1 and TRBJ2-7; 10 bases line up with TRBD1. This clonotype was sampled from a woman under 30 who had recovered from COVID-19. Sequencing was carried out using PBMCs or T cells enriched from blood (not recorded which). CDR3 sequence (DNA): TGCGCCAGCAGCTTCGGGACAGGGGAGTACGAGCAGTACTTC. This sequence encodes CASSFGTGEYEQYF.